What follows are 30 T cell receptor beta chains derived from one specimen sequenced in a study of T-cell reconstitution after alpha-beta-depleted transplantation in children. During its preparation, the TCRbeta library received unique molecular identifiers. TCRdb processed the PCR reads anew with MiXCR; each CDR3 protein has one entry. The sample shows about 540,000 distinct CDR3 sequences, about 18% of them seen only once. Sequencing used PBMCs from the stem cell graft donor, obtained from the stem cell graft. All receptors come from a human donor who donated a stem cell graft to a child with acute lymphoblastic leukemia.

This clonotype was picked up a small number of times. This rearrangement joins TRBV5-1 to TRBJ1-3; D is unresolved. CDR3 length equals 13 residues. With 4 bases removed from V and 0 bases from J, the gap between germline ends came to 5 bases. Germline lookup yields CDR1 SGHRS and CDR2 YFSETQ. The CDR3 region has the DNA TGCGCCAGCAGCATAGACTCTGGAAACACCATATATTTT. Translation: CASSIDSGNTIYF.

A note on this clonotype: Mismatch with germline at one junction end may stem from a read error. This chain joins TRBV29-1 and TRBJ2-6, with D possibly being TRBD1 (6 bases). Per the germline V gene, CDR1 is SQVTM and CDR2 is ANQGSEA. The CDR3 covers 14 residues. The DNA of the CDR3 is TGCAGCGTTGACCCCGGGGCAGGGGCCAACGGCCTGACTTTC. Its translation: CSVDPGAGANGLTF. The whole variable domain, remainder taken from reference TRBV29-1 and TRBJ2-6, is SAVISQKPSRDICQRGTSLTIQCQVDSQVTMMFWYRQQPGQSLTLIATANQGSEATYESGFVIDKFPISRPNLTFSTLTVSNMSPEDSSIYLCSVDPGAGANGLTFGAGSRLTVL.

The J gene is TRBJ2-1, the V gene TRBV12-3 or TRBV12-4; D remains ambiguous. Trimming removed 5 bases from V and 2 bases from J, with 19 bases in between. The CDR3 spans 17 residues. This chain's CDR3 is CASSLLMGIATYNEQFF. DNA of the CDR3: TGTGCCAGCAGTCTTCTTATGGGAATCGCTACCTACAATGAGCAGTTCTTC.

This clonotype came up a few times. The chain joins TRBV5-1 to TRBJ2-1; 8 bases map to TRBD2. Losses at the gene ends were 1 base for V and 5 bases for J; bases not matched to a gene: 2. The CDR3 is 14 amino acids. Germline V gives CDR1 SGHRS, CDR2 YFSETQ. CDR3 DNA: TGCGCCAGCAGCTTGATTAGCGGGGACAATGAGCAGTTCTTC. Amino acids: CASSLISGDNEQFF.

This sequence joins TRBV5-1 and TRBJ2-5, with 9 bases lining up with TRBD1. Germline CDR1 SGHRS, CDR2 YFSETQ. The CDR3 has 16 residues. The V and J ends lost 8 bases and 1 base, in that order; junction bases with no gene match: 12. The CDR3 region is CASRTGELYGQETQYF. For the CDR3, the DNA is TGCGCCAGTCGGACAGGGGAATTGTATGGCCAAGAGACCCAGTACTTC.

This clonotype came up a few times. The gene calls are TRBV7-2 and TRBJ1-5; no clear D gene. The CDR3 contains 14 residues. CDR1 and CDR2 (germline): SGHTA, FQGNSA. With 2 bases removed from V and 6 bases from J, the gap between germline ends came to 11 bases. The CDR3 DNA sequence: TGTGCCAGCAGCTTATATGGACTGACTCAGCCCCAGCATTTT. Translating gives CASSLYGLTQPQHF.

The CDR3 is CASSPVDRGIETQYF. The CDR3 region has the DNA TGTGCCAGCAGCCCTGTCGACAGGGGGATAGAGACCCAGTACTTC. This chain uses TRBV9 with TRBJ2-5, with 9 bases identical to TRBD1. Unmatched junction bases numbered 8, after V lost 4 bases and J lost 4 bases. The germline V gene encodes CDR1 SGDLS and CDR2 YYNGEE. The CDR3 has 15 residues.

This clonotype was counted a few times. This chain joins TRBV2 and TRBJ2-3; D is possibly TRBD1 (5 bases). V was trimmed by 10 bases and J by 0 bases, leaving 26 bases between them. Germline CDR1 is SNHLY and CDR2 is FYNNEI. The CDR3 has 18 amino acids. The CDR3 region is CATKGIYSARASTDTQYF. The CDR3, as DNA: TGTGCCACCAAGGGGATCTACTCTGCTCGCGCTAGCACAGATACGCAGTATTTT.

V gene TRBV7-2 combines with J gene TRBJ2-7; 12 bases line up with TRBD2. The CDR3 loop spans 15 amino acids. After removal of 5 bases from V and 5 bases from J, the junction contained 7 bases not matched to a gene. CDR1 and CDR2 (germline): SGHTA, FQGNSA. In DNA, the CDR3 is TGTGCCAGCAGCCCTGGACTAGCGGGACAAAACGAGCAGTACTTC. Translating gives CASSPGLAGQNEQYF.

The CDR3 DNA sequence: TGTGCCAGCAGTTTGGCGACTAGCGGGCAGGCCTACGAGCAGTACTTC. It specifies CASSLATSGQAYEQYF. The rearrangement uses TRBV12-3 or TRBV12-4 and TRBJ2-7, with TRBD2 matching 10 bases. This CDR3 is built from 16 residues. V was pared by 3 bases and J by 2 bases, with 7 bases of the junction left unmatched.

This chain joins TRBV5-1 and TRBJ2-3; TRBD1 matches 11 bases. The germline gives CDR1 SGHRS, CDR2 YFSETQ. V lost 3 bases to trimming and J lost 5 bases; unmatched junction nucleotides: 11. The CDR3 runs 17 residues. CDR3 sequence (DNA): TGCGCCAGCAGCTCTCCTACGGACAGGGGGCTGGGAGATACGCAGTATTTT. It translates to CASSSPTDRGLGDTQYF.

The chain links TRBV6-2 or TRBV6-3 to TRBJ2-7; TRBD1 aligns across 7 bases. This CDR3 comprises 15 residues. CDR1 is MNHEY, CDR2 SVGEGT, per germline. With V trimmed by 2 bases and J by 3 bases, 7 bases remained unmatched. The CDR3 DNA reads TGTGCCAGCAGTTACCGAGGGGGCCCTGTCTACGAGCAGTACTTC. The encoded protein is CASSYRGGPVYEQYF.

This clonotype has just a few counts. Written as DNA, the CDR3 is TGCAGCGCCTCCGGGACGGCGGATTATGGCTACACCTTC. It yields the protein CSASGTADYGYTF. This chain uses TRBV29-1 with TRBJ1-2, with D maybe TRBD1 (5 bases). The CDR3 consists of 13 residues. V dropped 7 bases and J dropped 5 bases, with 17 bases sitting between them. Germline V gene sequence: CDR1 SQVTM, CDR2 ANQGSEA.

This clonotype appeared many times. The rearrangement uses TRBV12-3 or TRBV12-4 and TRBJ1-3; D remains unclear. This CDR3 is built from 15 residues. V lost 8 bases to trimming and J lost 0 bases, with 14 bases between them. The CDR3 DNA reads TGTGCCAGCTCCCCCCGCGGAGGCTCTGGAAACACCATATATTTT. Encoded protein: CASSPRGGSGNTIYF.

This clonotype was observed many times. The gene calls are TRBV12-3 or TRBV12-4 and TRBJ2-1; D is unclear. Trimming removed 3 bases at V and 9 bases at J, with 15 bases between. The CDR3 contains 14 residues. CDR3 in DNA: TGTGCCAGCAGTTTTCAGGCCCTTAACGGTGAGCAGTTCTTC. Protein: CASSFQALNGEQFF.

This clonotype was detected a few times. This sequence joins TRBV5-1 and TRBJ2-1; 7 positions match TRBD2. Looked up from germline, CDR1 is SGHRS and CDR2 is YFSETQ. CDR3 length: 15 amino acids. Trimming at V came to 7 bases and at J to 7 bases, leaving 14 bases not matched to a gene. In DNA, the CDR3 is TGCGCCAGCCGTAGCGGGCTAGCAGAAACTAATGAGCAGTTCTTC. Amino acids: CASRSGLAETNEQFF.

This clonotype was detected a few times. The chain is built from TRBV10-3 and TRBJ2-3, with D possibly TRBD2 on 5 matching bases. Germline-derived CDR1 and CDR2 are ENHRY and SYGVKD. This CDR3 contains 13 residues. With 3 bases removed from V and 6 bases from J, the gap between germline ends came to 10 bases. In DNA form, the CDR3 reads TGTGCCATCAGTGATTCAACGGGGGATACGCAGTATTTT. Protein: CAISDSTGDTQYF.

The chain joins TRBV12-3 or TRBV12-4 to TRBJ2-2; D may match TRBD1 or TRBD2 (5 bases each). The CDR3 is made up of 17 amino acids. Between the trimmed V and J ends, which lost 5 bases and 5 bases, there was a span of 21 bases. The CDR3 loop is CASSPQGTRPKTGELFF. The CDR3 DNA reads TGTGCCAGCAGTCCCCAGGGTACTAGACCTAAGACCGGGGAGCTGTTTTTT.

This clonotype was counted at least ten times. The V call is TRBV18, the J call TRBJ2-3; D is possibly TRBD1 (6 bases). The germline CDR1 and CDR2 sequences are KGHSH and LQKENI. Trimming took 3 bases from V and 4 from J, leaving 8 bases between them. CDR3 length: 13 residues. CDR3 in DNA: TGTGCCAGCTCACCCCGACAGGCAGATACGCAGTATTTT. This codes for CASSPRQADTQYF.

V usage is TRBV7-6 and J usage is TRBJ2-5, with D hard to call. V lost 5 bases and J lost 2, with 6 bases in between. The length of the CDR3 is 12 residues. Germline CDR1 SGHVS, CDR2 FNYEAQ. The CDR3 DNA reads TGTGCCAGCAGCGCTATACAAGAGACCCAGTACTTC. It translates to CASSAIQETQYF.

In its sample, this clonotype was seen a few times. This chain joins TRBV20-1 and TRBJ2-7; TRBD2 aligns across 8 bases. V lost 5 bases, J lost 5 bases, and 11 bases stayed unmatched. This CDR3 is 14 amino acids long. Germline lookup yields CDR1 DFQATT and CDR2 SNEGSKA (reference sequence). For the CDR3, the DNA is TGCAGTGCTCCTTCCGGGACTAGGAACCACGAGCAGTACTTC. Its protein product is CSAPSGTRNHEQYF.

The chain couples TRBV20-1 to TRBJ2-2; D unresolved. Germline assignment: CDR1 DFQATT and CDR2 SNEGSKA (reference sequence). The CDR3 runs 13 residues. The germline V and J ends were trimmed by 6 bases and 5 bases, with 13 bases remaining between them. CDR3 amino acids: CSAGAPLTGELFF. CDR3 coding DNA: TGCAGTGCCGGAGCTCCACTTACCGGGGAGCTGTTTTTT.

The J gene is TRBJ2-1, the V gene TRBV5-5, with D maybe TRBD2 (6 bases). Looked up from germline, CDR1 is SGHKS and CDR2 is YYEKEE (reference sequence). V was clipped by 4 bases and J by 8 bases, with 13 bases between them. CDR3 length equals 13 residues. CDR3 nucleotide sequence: TGTGCCAGCAGCCTCTGGGGGGATGATGAGCAGTTCTTC. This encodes CASSLWGDDEQFF.

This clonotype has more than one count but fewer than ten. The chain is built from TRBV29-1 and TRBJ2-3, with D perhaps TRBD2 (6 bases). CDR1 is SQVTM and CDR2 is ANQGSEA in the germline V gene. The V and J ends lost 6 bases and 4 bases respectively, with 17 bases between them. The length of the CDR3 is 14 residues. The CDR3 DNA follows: TGCAGCGTAGCTAGCGTTGGAGACCCAGATACGCAGTATTTT. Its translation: CSVASVGDPDTQYF.

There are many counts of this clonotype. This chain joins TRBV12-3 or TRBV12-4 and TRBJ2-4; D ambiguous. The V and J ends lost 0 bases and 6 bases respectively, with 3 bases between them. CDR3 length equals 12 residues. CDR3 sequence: CASSLAGNIQYF. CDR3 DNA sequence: TGTGCCAGCAGTTTAGCGGGAAACATTCAGTACTTC.

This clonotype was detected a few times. CDR3 loop: CASSQAPTGGGNQPQHF. CDR3 in DNA: TGCGCCAGCAGCCAAGCCCCGACAGGGGGCGGCAATCAGCCCCAGCATTTT. The chain is built from TRBV4-1 and TRBJ1-5, with 10 bases that match TRBD1. CDR3 length: 17 residues. With 1 base clipped from V and 2 bases from J, the junction kept 5 bases outside the gene matches. CDR1 is MGHRA, CDR2 YSYEKL, per germline.

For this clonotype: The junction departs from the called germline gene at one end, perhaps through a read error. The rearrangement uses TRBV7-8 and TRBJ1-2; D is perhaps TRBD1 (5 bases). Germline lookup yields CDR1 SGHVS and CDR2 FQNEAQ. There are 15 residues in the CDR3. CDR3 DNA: TGTGCCGGCAGCTCCCGGGACGCTACTAACTATGGCTACACCTTC. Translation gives CAGSSRDATNYGYTF. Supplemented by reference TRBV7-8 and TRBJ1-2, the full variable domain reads GAGVSQSPRYKVAKRGQDVALRCDPISGHVSLFWYQQALGQGPEFLTYFQNEAQLDKSGLPSDRFFAERPEGSVSTLKIQRTQQEDSAVYLCAGSSRDATNYGYTFGSGTRLTVV.

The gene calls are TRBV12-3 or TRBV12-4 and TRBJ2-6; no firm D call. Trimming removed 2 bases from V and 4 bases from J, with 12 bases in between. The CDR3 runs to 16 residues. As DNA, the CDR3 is TGTGCCAGCAGTTTAATAGGTGGACCCGGGGCCAACGTCCTGACTTTC. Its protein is CASSLIGGPGANVLTF.

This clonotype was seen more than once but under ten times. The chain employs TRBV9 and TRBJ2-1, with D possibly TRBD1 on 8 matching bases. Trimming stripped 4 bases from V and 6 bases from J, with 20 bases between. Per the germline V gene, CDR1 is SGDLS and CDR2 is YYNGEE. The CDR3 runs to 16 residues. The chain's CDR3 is CASSTGGGPSLNEQFF. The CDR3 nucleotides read TGTGCCAGCAGCACAGGGGGGGGCCCTTCCCTCAATGAGCAGTTCTTC.

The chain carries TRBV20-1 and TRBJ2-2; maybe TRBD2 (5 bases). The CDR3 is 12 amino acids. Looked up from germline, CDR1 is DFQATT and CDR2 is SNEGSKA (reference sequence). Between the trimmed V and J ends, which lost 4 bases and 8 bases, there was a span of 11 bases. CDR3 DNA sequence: TGCAGTGCTACTAGCAGGTTGGGGGAGCTGTTTTTT. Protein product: CSATSRLGELFF.